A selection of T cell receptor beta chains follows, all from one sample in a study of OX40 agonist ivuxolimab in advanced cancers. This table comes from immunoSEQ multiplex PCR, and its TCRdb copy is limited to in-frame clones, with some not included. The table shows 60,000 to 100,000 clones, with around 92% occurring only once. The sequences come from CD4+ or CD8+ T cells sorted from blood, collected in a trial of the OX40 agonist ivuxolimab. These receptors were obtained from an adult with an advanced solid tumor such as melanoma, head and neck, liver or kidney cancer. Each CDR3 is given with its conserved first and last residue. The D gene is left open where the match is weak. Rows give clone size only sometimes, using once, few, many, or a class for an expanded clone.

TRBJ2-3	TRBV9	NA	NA	CASSDADTQYF	TGTGCCAGCAGCGACGCAGATACGCAGTATTTT
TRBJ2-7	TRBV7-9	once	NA	CASSISRGLSYEQYF	TGTGCCAGCAGCATTAGCAGGGGCCTCTCCTACGAGCAGTACTTC
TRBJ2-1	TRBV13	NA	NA	CASSFYGGGGAGDEQFF	TGTGCCAGCAGCTTTTATGGTGGCGGGGGCGCAGGGGATGAGCAGTTCTTC
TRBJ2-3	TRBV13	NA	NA	CASRSGTDTQYF	TGTGCCAGCAGGTCTGGCACAGATACGCAGTATTTT
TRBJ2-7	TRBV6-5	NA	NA	CASSSKMGLAYEQYF	TGTGCCAGCTCCTCTAAGATGGGTCTCGCCTACGAGCAGTACTTC
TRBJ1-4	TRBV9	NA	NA	CASSEGRVNEKLFF	TGTGCCAGCAGCGAGGGGAGGGTTAATGAAAAACTGTTTTTT
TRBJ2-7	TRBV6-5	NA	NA	CATLRGYEQYF	TGTGCCACCCTAAGGGGTTACGAGCAGTACTTC
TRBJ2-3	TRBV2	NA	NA	CASNRGAGTDTQYF	TGTGCCAGCAATCGAGGGGCCGGCACAGATACGCAGTATTTT
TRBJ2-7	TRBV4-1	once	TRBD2	CASSQGGLAESPYEQYF	TGCGCCAGCAGCCAAGGGGGACTAGCGGAATCCCCCTACGAGCAGTACTTC
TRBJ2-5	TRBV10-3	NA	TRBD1	CAISGGQVQETQYF	TGTGCCATCAGCGGAGGACAGGTACAAGAGACCCAGTACTTC
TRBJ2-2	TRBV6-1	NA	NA	CASSEPGDSGELFF	TGTGCCAGCAGTGAACCAGGAGACAGCGGGGAGCTGTTTTTT
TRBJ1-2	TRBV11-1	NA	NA	CASSLEAGLVDGYTF	TGTGCCAGCAGCTTAGAAGCAGGCCTCGTCGATGGCTACACCTTC
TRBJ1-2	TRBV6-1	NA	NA	CASSEAWTYGYTF	TGTGCCAGCAGTGAAGCTTGGACCTATGGCTACACCTTC
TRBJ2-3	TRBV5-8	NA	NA	CASSPKGSTDTQYF	TGTGCCAGCAGCCCGAAAGGGAGCACAGATACGCAGTATTTT